This T cell receptor (beta chain) is drawn from a study of identical twins. Study-level points and caveats: Conclusions came from cross-sectional statistical analysis, not from following the same donors. Within twin pairs, the out-of-frame alpha sequences they shared showed excess low generation probability. Zero-insertion analyses were open to partial confounding by invariant MAIT and iNKT cells.

The CDR3 has 12 amino acids. V lost 6 bases and J lost 10, with 13 bases in between. This clonotype was counted a few times. The antigen remains unidentified. A universal primer site came from template switching; cDNA carried unique molecular identifiers. TCRdb ran MiXCR on the 5' RACE reads and lists one entry per CDR3 protein. This table has roughly 1.6 million distinct CDR3 sequences, less than 40% appearing once. Sequenced input: cord blood. The sequence came from a newborn girl in good health. This chain links TRBV12-3 or TRBV12-4 with TRBJ2-1; D tentatively reads TRBD1 or TRBD2 (5 bases each). The CDR3 loop is CASRDSKGEQFF. The CDR3 DNA follows: TGTGCCAGCAGGGACTCCAAGGGGGAGCAGTTCTTC.